The next 24 T cell receptor beta chains were all read from a single sample in a study of blood T cell repertoires in COVID-19. Here immunoSEQ multiplex PCR was the method, and the copy in TCRdb shows in-frame clones only, minus some. The sample consists of 260,000 or so clones, 85% of them appearing once. The sequenced sample was PBMCs or T cells enriched from blood (not recorded which). The receptors were sampled from a woman aged 50 to 60 who had recovered from COVID-19.

This sequence joins TRBV6-5 and TRBJ1-5, with D unclear. The CDR3 is 12 residues long. The V end lost 6 bases, the J end lost 6 bases, and 9 bases lay between the germline ends. From germline, CDR1 is MNHEY and CDR2 SVGAGI. CDR3 protein: CASSVYPQPQHF. The CDR3 region has the DNA TGTGCCAGCAGCGTCTACCCTCAGCCCCAGCATTTT.

This chain uses TRBV7-2 with TRBJ1-5; no firm D call. The CDR3 is 13 residues long. Germline V gene sequence: CDR1 SGHTA, CDR2 FQGNSA. Trimming cost V 5 bases and J 4 bases, with 9 bases left between them. The CDR3 region is CASSLTANQPQHF. CDR3 sequence (DNA): TGTGCCAGCAGCCTCACAGCTAATCAGCCCCAGCATTTT. Based on the CDR3 plus reference TRBV7-2 and TRBJ1-5, the full variable domain is GAGVSQSPSNKVTEKGKDVELRCDPISGHTALYWYRQSLGQGLEFLIYFQGNSAPDKSGLPSDRFSAERTGGSVSTLTIQRTQQEDSAVYLCASSLTANQPQHFGDGTRLSIL.

The rearrangement uses TRBV7-2 and TRBJ1-4; possibly TRBD1 for D (6 bases). Germline CDR1 is SGHTA and CDR2 is FQGNSA. Trimming took off 8 bases at V and 13 bases at J, with 23 bases between the two ends. The CDR3 runs to 14 residues. The CDR3 region is CASGQSHPGGRLFF. The CDR3 region has the DNA TGTGCCAGCGGCCAATCACACCCGGGGGGCAGACTGTTTTTT. Together with reference TRBV7-2 and TRBJ1-4, the CDR3 gives the full variable domain: GAGVSQSPSNKVTEKGKDVELRCDPISGHTALYWYRQSLGQGLEFLIYFQGNSAPDKSGLPSDRFSAERTGGSVSTLTIQRTQQEDSAVYLCASGQSHPGGRLFFGSGTQLSVL.

The rearrangement links TRBV30 to TRBJ2-1; 9 positions match TRBD1. Germline CDR1 and CDR2: GTSNPN and SVGIG (reference sequence). J was trimmed by 15 bases and V by 5 bases; bases with no gene match: 8. CDR3 length: 11 residues. This CDR3 is CAWSTQGQGFF. Written as DNA, the CDR3 is TGTGCCTGGTCGACACAGGGACAGGGGTTCTTC.

The chain combines TRBV19 with TRBJ2-5, with TRBD1 matching over 9 bases. The CDR3 covers 16 residues. Germline CDR1 reads LNHDA; CDR2 reads SQIVND (reference sequence). After removal of 1 base from V and 5 bases from J, the junction contained 8 bases not matched to a gene. The CDR3 nucleotides are TGTGCCAGTAGTATAGGGGGAACAGGGGGCTTGGAGACCCAGTACTTC. As protein: CASSIGGTGGLETQYF.

The J gene is TRBJ2-1, the V gene TRBV19, with TRBD1 identical over 8 bases. CDR1 is LNHDA, CDR2 SQIVND, per germline (reference sequence). The CDR3 sequence is 15 residues long. V was pared by 6 bases and J by 0 bases, with 4 bases of the junction left unmatched. The CDR3 spells CASRPTGGSYNEQFF. CDR3 DNA: TGTGCCAGTAGACCTACAGGGGGCTCCTACAATGAGCAGTTCTTC.

The chain has TRBV28 and TRBJ2-5, with TRBD1 identical over 7 bases. Germline-derived CDR1 and CDR2 are MDHEN and SYDVKM. This CDR3 contains 14 residues. V shed 4 bases and J 2 bases; nucleotides not matched to a gene: 4. The CDR3 loop is CASSSDRSQETQYF. The CDR3, as DNA: TGTGCCAGCAGTTCGGACAGGTCACAAGAGACCCAGTACTTC.

The chain has TRBV7-8 and TRBJ2-1; perhaps TRBD2 as D (5 bases). The germline V gene encodes CDR1 SGHVS and CDR2 FQNEAQ. V lost 3 bases and J 0 bases, leaving 15 bases between the germline ends. The CDR3 totals 17 residues. CDR3 sequence reads: CASSLFDRRSSYNEQFF. The CDR3 bases are TGTGCCAGCAGCTTGTTCGACCGGAGGAGCTCCTACAATGAGCAGTTCTTC.

The chain combines TRBV7-6 with TRBJ1-2; tentatively, D is TRBD1 (5 bases). The CDR3 length is 15 residues. Looked up from germline, CDR1 is SGHVS and CDR2 is FNYEAQ. Trimming removed 8 bases at V and 3 bases at J, with 19 bases between. CDR3: CASPPYQSGDYGYTF. In nucleotides, the CDR3 is TGTGCCAGCCCCCCTTACCAATCGGGGGACTATGGCTACACCTTC.

The V call is TRBV7-8, the J call TRBJ2-1; D might be TRBD2 (6 bases). The CDR3 extends over 21 amino acids. Germline V CDR1 and CDR2: SGHVS, FQNEAQ. V gave up 1 base and J gave up 0 bases, with 25 bases separating them. The CDR3 coding sequence is TGTGCCAGCAGCTTAGTAATTAAAGGTGCGCGGGGTCGAAGCTCCTACAATGAGCAGTTCTTC. Protein sequence: CASSLVIKGARGRSSYNEQFF.

V usage is TRBV10-3 and J usage is TRBJ2-5; 7 positions match TRBD2. This CDR3 is 18 amino acids long. V shed 5 bases and J 1 base; nucleotides not matched to a gene: 16. Germline lookup yields CDR1 ENHRY and CDR2 SYGVKD. The CDR3 reads CAISSRREAGLSQETQYF. CDR3 bases: TGTGCCATCAGTTCTAGACGTGAAGCGGGATTGAGCCAAGAGACCCAGTACTTC.

CDR3: CASSYSNIAASSYNEQFF. DNA of the CDR3: TGTGCCAGCAGTTACTCGAATATCGCGGCAAGCTCCTACAATGAGCAGTTCTTC. The chain combines TRBV6-2 or TRBV6-3 with TRBJ2-1; no definite D call. CDR3 length: 18 residues. CDR1 MNHEY and CDR2 SVGEGT come from the germline V gene. The V end lost 0 bases, the J end lost 0 bases, and 15 bases lay between the germline ends.

CDR3 region: CASSSLRELYTF. In DNA form, the CDR3 reads TGTGCCAGCAGTTCCTTGCGGGAGCTCTACACCTTC. V usage is TRBV28 and J usage is TRBJ1-2; D remains unclear. Trimming removed 4 bases at V and 10 bases at J, with 13 bases between. The CDR3 loop spans 12 amino acids. CDR1 and CDR2 from the germline V gene are MDHEN and SYDVKM.

This sequence joins TRBV27 and TRBJ1-6; D unclear. Trimming shortened V by 6 bases and J by 10 bases, and 16 bases separated the two germline ends. The CDR3 spans 14 residues. Germline CDR1 MNHEY, CDR2 SMNVEV (reference sequence). The CDR3 region is CASSPGEDGSPLHF. Here the CDR3 DNA reads TGTGCCAGCAGCCCCGGGGAAGACGGCTCACCCCTCCACTTT.

The chain employs TRBV5-6 and TRBJ2-7, with 9 bases matching TRBD2. Trimming cost V 0 bases and J 3 bases; bases outside gene matches: 4. This CDR3 comprises 15 residues. Germline values: CDR1 SGHDT, CDR2 YYEEEE. This CDR3 is CASSLALAGFYEQYF. CDR3 coding DNA: TGTGCCAGCAGCTTGGCCCTAGCGGGATTCTACGAGCAGTACTTC.

The CDR3 spells CASTRLAGAYEQYF. The CDR3 coding sequence is TGTGCCAGCACCCGACTAGCGGGGGCCTACGAGCAGTACTTC. V usage is TRBV11-2 and J usage is TRBJ2-7; 12 bases line up with TRBD2. Trimming cost V 7 bases and J 2 bases; bases outside gene matches: 3. CDR3 size: 14 residues. Germline CDR1 reads SGHAT; CDR2 reads FQNNGV.

This clone showed up just once. The chain employs TRBV19 and TRBJ2-3; D is ambiguous. CDR3 length equals 11 residues. The V and J ends lost 3 bases and 6 bases respectively, with 4 bases between them. Germline CDR1 reads LNHDA; CDR2 reads SQIVND (reference sequence). Here the CDR3 DNA reads TGTGCCAGTAGTATCGTGGATACGCAGTATTTT. This sequence encodes CASSIVDTQYF.

The rearrangement uses TRBV6-1 and TRBJ1-4, with a weak D call TRBD1 (6 bases). Germline V gene data show CDR1 as MNHNS and CDR2 as SASEGT. V dropped 1 base and J dropped 10 bases, with 13 bases sitting between them. The CDR3 has 14 residues. The CDR3 region is CASSEVQGPGKLFF. The CDR3, as DNA: TGTGCCAGCAGTGAAGTTCAGGGGCCGGGAAAACTGTTTTTT.

This chain links TRBV7-9 with TRBJ1-2, with TRBD1 matching over 10 bases. The germline V gene has CDR1 SEHNR and CDR2 FQNEAQ (reference sequence). With 5 bases clipped from V and 7 bases from J, the junction kept 7 bases outside the gene matches. The CDR3 is made up of 14 amino acids. The CDR3 nucleotides read TGTGCCAGCAGCCGACAGGGGGCTGAGGTTGGCTACACCTTC. This gives the protein CASSRQGAEVGYTF. Full variable domain (rest looked up from reference TRBV7-9 and TRBJ1-2): DTGVSQNPRHKITKRGQNVTFRCDPISEHNRLYWYRQTLGQGPEFLTYFQNEAQLEKSRLLSDRFSAERPKGSFSTLEIQRTEQGDSAMYLCASSRQGAEVGYTFGSGTRLTVV.

The chain uses TRBV18 and TRBJ2-2; TRBD2 matches 7 bases. This CDR3 comprises 16 residues. V lost 5 bases to trimming and J lost 0 bases; unmatched junction nucleotides: 6. Looked up from germline, CDR1 is KGHSH and CDR2 is LQKENI. CDR3 sequence (DNA): TGTGCCAGCTCATATGGCGGGAGTTCGAACACCGGGGAGCTGTTTTTT. Its translation is CASSYGGSSNTGELFF.

In regard to this clone: Other DNA sequences within the sample encode an identical CDR3. The rearrangement uses TRBV5-8 and TRBJ2-7; 7 bases match TRBD1. This CDR3 has 17 amino acids. The V gene end was trimmed by 5 bases and the J gene end by 1 base; junction bases not matched to a gene: 15. The V gene's germline CDR1 is SGHTS and CDR2 YDEGEE. In nucleotides, the CDR3 is TGTGCCAGCAGACGAGAATTCGGGACAGCTAGTTCCTACGAGCAGTACTTC. Encoded protein: CASRREFGTASSYEQYF.

The chain carries TRBV6-5 and TRBJ1-2; D is unresolved. There are 11 residues in the CDR3. Germline CDR1 reads MNHEY; CDR2 reads SVGAGI. V lost 4 bases to trimming and J lost 7 bases, with 7 bases between them. CDR3 residues: CASSSVRGYTF. CDR3 nucleotide sequence: TGTGCCAGCAGTTCGGTCCGTGGCTACACCTTC.

The CDR3 DNA reads TGTGCCAGCAGTTCCGGGGGGGTACAAGAGACCCAGTACTTC. Residues: CASSSGGVQETQYF. The chain links TRBV27 to TRBJ2-5; 8 positions match TRBD2. The CDR3 is 14 residues long. The V gene end was trimmed by 4 bases and the J gene end by 2 bases; junction bases not matched to a gene: 3. CDR1 is MNHEY, CDR2 SMNVEV, per germline (reference sequence).

V is TRBV10-2 and J is TRBJ2-7; 7 nucleotides align to TRBD1. Trimming at V came to 3 bases and at J to 12 bases, leaving 14 bases not matched to a gene. This CDR3 spans 14 amino acids. Germline CDR1 is WSHSY and CDR2 is SAAADI. The CDR3, as DNA: TGCGCCAGCAGTGATTGGGGACAGCCAACGATTGGGTACTTC. Translating gives CASSDWGQPTIGYF.